This T cell receptor (beta chain) was sequenced for a study of blood T cell repertoires in COVID-19. Across the whole study: Some COVID-19 samples were acute and others convalescent; all came from the United States, Italy and Spain. Sample material is recorded as cDNA or gDNA derived from T cells, B-cell-depleted T cells, or PBMCs.

Assay: immunoSEQ multiplex PCR; the TCRdb copy retains only in-frame clones and omits some. The sample consists of around 140,000 clones, approximately 88% of them appearing once. After removal of 3 bases from V and 3 bases from J, the junction contained 9 bases not matched to a gene. Looked up from germline, CDR1 is LNHDA and CDR2 is SQIVND (reference sequence). The CDR3 has 17 residues. This clonotype was obtained from a human donor in a cohort sampled during active COVID-19. The rearrangement uses TRBV19 and TRBJ2-1; TRBD1 aligns across 9 bases. Sequencing was carried out using peripheral blood. The CDR3 DNA follows: TGTGCCAGTAGTATGGGGTTCCCGGGACAGGGCTACAATGAGCAGTTCTTC. It specifies CASSMGFPGQGYNEQFF.